This T cell receptor beta chain was captured by sequencing in a study of cytomegalovirus exposure and HLA in healthy donors. Broader study findings: Follow-up analysis later connected one missense variant in DCLRE1C with trimming of TCR beta V- and J-genes. A likely sequencing artifact accounted for one observed cluster of highly shared sequence variants.

V was trimmed by 0 bases and J by 5 bases, leaving 14 bases between them. Germline V CDR1 and CDR2: LNHDA, SQIVND (reference sequence). This CDR3 is 16 amino acids long. PCR employed 60 Vbeta and 13 Jbeta primers. Here immunoSEQ multiplex PCR was the method, and the copy in TCRdb shows in-frame clones only, minus some. Of about 180,000 clones in the sample, approximately 80% were seen once. Worth noting for this clone: Its antigen is currently unknown.

Sequencing was done on a sample of PBMCs. The source is a girl aged 2-10 years in good health and CMV-seropositive. The V gene is TRBV19, the J gene TRBJ2-1, with D possibly being TRBD2 (7 bases). The CDR3: CASSIERGRGNNEQFF. The CDR3 nucleotides read TGTGCCAGTAGTATAGAGAGGGGGAGGGGTAACAATGAGCAGTTCTTC.